This T cell receptor (beta chain) appears in the sequencing data of a study of cytomegalovirus exposure and HLA in healthy donors (TCRdb year 2017). About the study as a whole: An earlier analysis of several hundred of the donors reported approximately 290 Gb of sequence data and roughly 110 million unique TCR beta sequences from 150 million to 200 million T cells. The study aimed to test whether cataloging public T cell receptors could reveal signatures of past pathogen exposure. On average, 235,054 unique TCR beta nucleotide sequences were sequenced per donor among roughly 430 genotyped donors of the cohort, with around 19% of those sequences being non-productive. An earlier analysis of some 500 of the donors applied high-throughput TCR beta sequencing to assess whether each TCR beta V gene segment acted as functional or pseudogenic. The number of donors typed differed by locus, with 629-630 for A, B, C, DRB1 and DQB1, 522 for DQA1, nearly 610 for DPA1, and approximately 470 for DPB1. A later genetic analysis took genome-wide SNP genotypes for about three fifths of the 666 donors and used that subset as a discovery cohort. Both class I and class II loci were covered by HLA typing, at four-digit resolution. An early release covering 500 to 750 HLA-typed donors comprised about 310 gigabases of sequencing data and 85 million or so unique TCR sequences. The study used immunosequencing to profile the T cell repertoires of about 670 subjects and linked those repertoires to cytomegalovirus serostatus. The study combined high-throughput TCR immunosequencing, statistical association of individual TCRs with disease status, and machine learning to predict cytomegalovirus infection status. Along with the approximately 670-subject first cohort, a separate validation cohort of more than 90 different subjects was used. Among the roughly 390 genotyped donors, around 79% belonged to the genetic ancestry cluster associated with self-reported Caucasian donors. Four or five DR-DQ haplotypes were treated as single units for association and clustering because of strong linkage in the cohort. In a later analysis, previously published TCR beta repertoires from 666 donors were re-analyzed and high-resolution HLA genotyping was added so that TCR occurrence patterns could be studied. In the later analysis, no new phenotypic data were used to find candidate immune exposures; instead, reliance was placed on TCR beta sequences and their occurrence across donors. Donor age, sex, ethnicity and CMV serostatus were compiled together with the repertoire data. Every repertoire in the discovery cohort had been generated on one and the same sequencing platform.

The library was prepared using the immunoSEQ multiplex PCR assay. For the multiplex PCR, a mixture combining 60 forward primers for TCR Vbeta segments and 13 reverse primers for TCR Jbeta segments was used. The CDR3 region of rearranged TCR beta genes was amplified from genomic DNA with a multiplex PCR assay. The Illumina HiSeq System was used to sequence the amplified TCR beta libraries as 87-base-pair reads. Regarding the original processing steps: A later analysis counted approximately 74 million unique TCR beta chains across the 666 repertoires, and around 9.9 million of these chains were shared by at least two donors. A nearest-neighbor algorithm error-corrected the raw reads and collapsed the reads into unique sequences, merging closely related sequences to remove PCR and sequencing errors. To assign V, D and J gene segments, CDR3 sequences were aligned to IMGT reference sequences. For a sequence to be retained, at least a six-nucleotide match to both a V gene segment and a J gene segment was required. A rearrangement was called productive if the CDR3 had no stop codons and remained in frame with V and J, and every other rearrangement was called non-productive. Following IMGT convention, CDR3 was defined as the stretch from the second conserved V-encoded cysteine up to the conserved J-encoded phenylalanine. The earlier analysis of 500 to 750 of the donors excluded any sequence lacking an unambiguous match to a single V gene segment. In an earlier analysis of around 600 of the donors, V segments were called functional above 56.7% productive rearrangements and were called segregating when the between-donor standard deviation exceeded 5%. A statistical classification framework was built to diagnose cytomegalovirus status from the catalog of TCR beta chain sequences. In a later analysis, V and J genes were assigned by comparing TCR nucleotide sequences against IMGT/GENE-DB human TR gene sequences. A later analysis assigned CDR3 sequences and most-parsimonious VDJ recombination scenarios with the TCRdist pipeline. In a later analysis, each TCR beta chain was defined by its CDR3 amino acid sequence together with its V-gene family, and reads without a unique V-gene family were excluded. To address suspected cross-contamination and a sequencing artifact, a later analysis removed around 590 highly shared, low-generation-probability nucleotide sequences. In a later analysis, a clonal expansion index for each public chain was calculated from normalized within-repertoire ranks of inferred template counts. In a later analysis, generation probabilities were computed using a VDJ recombination model fitted to out-of-frame rearrangements, and the results were checked against IGoR. In a later analysis, hypergeometric tests were used to score TCR-TCR, TCR-HLA and TCR-CMV co-occurrence, with a repertoire-size bias correction applied to TCR pairs. False discovery rates were estimated in a later analysis by permuting HLA or CMV assignments 20 times. A later analysis grouped co-occurring TCRs with DBSCAN, adding TCRdist sequence similarity when clustering within HLA-allele-positive subsets. Repertoires with fewer than 30,000 or more than 120,000 public chains, plus five repertoires with anomalous nucleotide sharing, were excluded from co-occurrence clustering. Sourced from immuneACCESS, this table was stored by TCRdb with only in-frame sequences that have V and J called. A share of the clones is absent; for the studies checked, an unresolved V gene accounts for under half, and the remainder has no known explanation. V, J and clone size reflect that table, while D and trimming were determined from the DNA. The sample contains 85,000 to 130,000 clones, about 64% of them found a single time. Less than 3.5% of the sample comes from the top ten.

The cohort was made up of 500 to 850 healthy bone marrow donors. At the time of sampling, every cohort member was nominally healthy, though immune exposures that went unrecorded were likely present. The donor tested CMV seronegative and was one of the 352 seronegative cohort members. Every donor gave a peripheral blood sample, and the peripheral blood mononuclear cells from that sample were used for TCR beta sequencing. Genomic DNA extraction from the blood cell samples was performed with the Qiagen DNeasy Blood Extraction Kit. What the study reported, not specific to this receptor: In the study, some 180 TCR beta chains were listed as associated with cytomegalovirus. CMV serostatus was the only immune exposure information available for the cohort. The cohort was sequenced for TCR beta chains only, and without alpha or paired-chain data the features that could be detected were limited. A later analysis found that TCR association rates varied across HLA loci, with DRB1 alleles showing the most associated TCRs and HLA-C alleles the fewest. Because counts were too low, 15 to 20 rarely observed V segments, including chromosome 9 orphons, were excluded from the earlier analysis of several hundred of the donors. When HLA alleles, especially DR and DQ, strongly co-occurred, TCR associations were difficult to assign to individual alleles. HLA typing was unavailable for some donors at each locus, so association tests used only the typed subset. An earlier analysis of 587 of the donors showed that most TCR beta V segments appeared in productive rearrangements either about 90% or about 30% of the time, which broadly matched IMGT annotations. Correlated functional status among segregating V segments might be attributable to linkage disequilibrium, but an unknown experimental factor could not be ruled out. The authors suggested that the approach could potentially be generalized to other disease states and immunological phenotypes. While some public TCRs were present in many individuals, most TCR sequences turned up only very rarely across donors. In a later analysis, several top co-occurrence clusters were reported to appear linked to parvovirus B19, influenza, CMV and Epstein-Barr virus. Compared with equally common non-associated chains, HLA-associated TCR beta chains in a later analysis were more clonally expanded and had lower generation probabilities. A further reported finding was that TCR beta sequences accurately predicted the HLA-A and HLA-B alleles for most subjects in the first cohort. In vitro tests confirmed that three of the cytomegalovirus-associated TCR beta chains recognize cytomegalovirus antigens. The classifier was reported to diagnose cytomegalovirus status with high specificity and sensitivity in both the original cohort and the validation cohort. A later genetic analysis associated a missense DCLRE1C variant with V-gene and J-gene trimming of TCR beta chains, and an independent cohort replicated the association. A group of highly shared sequence variants was considered likely to be a technical artifact of the sequencing pipeline. Most CMV-associated TCR beta chains appeared to be HLA-restricted in a later analysis, and the HLA associations seemed to be driven largely by CMV exposure. Presence/absence analyses assumed roughly uniform sequencing depth across donors, an assumption that may not hold. Specific HLA alleles were associated with more than 15,000 TCR beta sequences at a false discovery rate of 0.05 in a later analysis. In a later genetic analysis, fewer N-insertions in productive TCRs were reported among donors in an Asian-associated ancestry cluster than the roughly 700-donor mean.

Regarding this clone: There is no known antigen for this receptor. Base qualities are missing; no much larger clone stands one base away.

This clonotype originated in a female donor in good health and CMV-seronegative. Sequenced sample: PBMCs.

DNA sequence: TGCGCCAGCAGCCAAGGTCGACAGCTAAACTATGGCTACACCTTC. Its protein is CASSQGRQLNYGYTF. The chain links TRBV4-3 with TRBJ1-2, with a tentative D gene TRBD1 over 5 matching bases. The CDR3 runs 15 amino acids, cysteine and phenylalanine included. Just CDR3 DNA is preserved here, 45 bases in frame from base 1. CDR1 and CDR2 (LGHNA, YSLEER) derive from the germline V gene. The V end loses 1 base and the J end loses 2 bases, and a stretch of 11 bases separates them.